The next 20 T cell receptor beta chains were all read from a single sample in a study of shared clonotypes between healthy human individuals. Profiled with immunoSEQ multiplex PCR; TCRdb holds only in-frame clones, not every one. In the table there are about 710,000 clones, 72% of which are singletons. Sequencing input: memory CD4+ T cells sorted from blood. Sample subset: CD45RA-negative fraction. The origin of the receptors is a woman in her twenties or thirties in good health.

This clone was seen only a few times. The chain joins TRBV9 to TRBJ1-2; D unclear. Trimming cost V 0 bases and J 4 bases, with 13 bases left between them. CDR1 is SGDLS and CDR2 is YYNGEE in the germline V gene. There are 15 residues in the CDR3. The CDR3 nucleotides are TGTGCCAGCAGCGTAGGTGGGAAGGGCGGCTATGGCTACACCTTC. It codes for CASSVGGKGGYGYTF. Looking up the rest from reference TRBV9 and TRBJ1-2 gives the full variable domain: DSGVTQTPKHLITATGQRVTLRCSPRSGDLSVYWYQQSLDQGLQFLIQYYNGEERAKGNILERFSAQQFPDLHSELNLSSLELGDSALYFCASSVGGKGGYGYTFGSGTRLTVV.

The CDR3 protein is CASSYTGTGKNQPQHF. CDR3 nucleotides: TGTGCCAGCAGTTACACCGGGACAGGCAAAAATCAGCCCCAGCATTTT. This rearrangement joins TRBV6-5 to TRBJ1-5; 8 bases match TRBD1. In germline, CDR1 is MNHEY, CDR2 SVGAGI. The CDR3 has 16 residues. V lost 2 bases to trimming and J lost 4 bases; unmatched junction nucleotides: 7.

This rearrangement joins TRBV18 to TRBJ2-3; 7 nucleotides match TRBD1. V trimming: 3 bases; J trimming: 5 bases; junction bases outside the gene matches: 8. There are 15 residues in the CDR3. CDR1 is KGHSH, CDR2 LQKENI, per germline. CDR3 sequence (DNA): TGTGCCAGCTCACCTAGACAGGGTTGGGAAGATACGCAGTATTTT. It yields the protein CASSPRQGWEDTQYF.

This clone came up once. The rearrangement joins TRBV11-2 to TRBJ2-7; 11 bases match TRBD2. CDR3 length: 14 residues. Per germline, CDR1 SGHAT and CDR2 FQNNGV. V shed 6 bases, J shed 4 bases, and the junction held 5 bases outside the gene matches. DNA of the CDR3: TGTGCCAGCAGTTGGACTAGCGGGCCTTACGAGCAGTACTTC. It specifies CASSWTSGPYEQYF.

This clone was detected a few times. The chain couples TRBV28 to TRBJ1-4; TRBD1 might be the D (5 bases). In germline, CDR1 is MDHEN, CDR2 SYDVKM. V dropped 3 bases and J dropped 4 bases, with 9 bases sitting between them. The CDR3 is made up of 14 amino acids. The CDR3 sequence: CASSLSGFNEKLFF. Here the CDR3 DNA reads TGTGCCAGCAGTTTGTCAGGGTTTAATGAAAAACTGTTTTTT.

Of note for this clone: Other DNA variants within this sample encode the same CDR3. The chain is built from TRBV5-1 and TRBJ2-5; D tentatively reads TRBD1 or TRBD2 (5 bases each). Germline V gene data show CDR1 as SGHRS and CDR2 as YFSETQ. V lost 3 bases and J 2 bases, leaving 11 bases between the germline ends. The CDR3 is made up of 14 amino acids. In DNA form, the CDR3 reads TGCGCCAGCAGCTCCGGGACGGCTCAAGAGACCCAGTACTTC. Translation: CASSSGTAQETQYF. Full variable domain (remainder filled in from reference TRBV5-1 and TRBJ2-5): KAGVTQTPRYLIKTRGQQVTLSCSPISGHRSVSWYQQTPGQGLQFLFEYFSETQRNKGNFPGRFSGRQFSNSRSEMNVSTLELGDSALYLCASSSGTAQETQYFGPGTRLLVL.

The chain carries TRBV20-1 and TRBJ2-7, with D perhaps matching TRBD2 (6 bases). Germline V gene data show CDR1 as DFQATT and CDR2 as SNEGSKA (reference sequence). CDR3 length equals 11 residues. The ends were cut back, 5 bases at V and 3 bases at J, with 8 bases in the middle. The CDR3 loop reads CSADGSYEQYF. The CDR3 bases are TGCAGTGCTGACGGGAGCTACGAGCAGTACTTC.

This sequence joins TRBV28 and TRBJ1-1; TRBD1 is a possible D gene (5 bases). Deletions cut 4 bases from V and 1 base from J, with 13 bases between. Per the germline V gene, CDR1 is MDHEN and CDR2 is SYDVKM. The CDR3 has 15 residues. CDR3 protein: CASSSPVGANTEAFF. The DNA for the CDR3 is TGTGCCAGCAGTTCCCCTGTTGGGGCGAACACTGAAGCTTTCTTT.

This clone has at least ten counts. The chain combines TRBV27 with TRBJ2-7; TRBD1 aligns across 9 bases. V was pared by 2 bases and J by 4 bases, with 6 bases of the junction left unmatched. CDR1 MNHEY and CDR2 SMNVEV come from the germline V gene (reference sequence). The CDR3 totals 15 residues. DNA of the CDR3: TGTGCCAGCAGTTTAATCGGGACAGGGCGATACGAGCAGTACTTC. This encodes CASSLIGTGRYEQYF.

The gene calls are TRBV11-2 and TRBJ2-7, with TRBD2 matching over 10 bases. The ends lost 6 bases at V and 6 bases at J; junction bases unmatched: 8. Germline V gene sequence: CDR1 SGHAT, CDR2 FQNNGV. The CDR3 is 14 residues long. In nucleotides, the CDR3 is TGTGCCAGCAGAGCGGGAGGGCCTTTTGGCGAGCAGTACTTC. As protein: CASRAGGPFGEQYF. Combining the CDR3 with reference TRBV11-2 and TRBJ2-7 gives the whole variable domain EAGVAQSPRYKIIEKRQSVAFWCNPISGHATLYWYQQILGQGPKLLIQFQNNGVVDDSQLPKDRFSAERLKGVDSTLKIQPAKLEDSAVYLCASRAGGPFGEQYFGPGTRLTVT.

The chain couples TRBV5-1 to TRBJ2-3; no definite D call. Trimming took 0 bases from V and 8 from J, leaving 13 bases between them. Looked up from germline, CDR1 is SGHRS and CDR2 is YFSETQ. This CDR3 has 14 residues. This CDR3 is CASSLVVGHRTQYF. CDR3 coding DNA: TGCGCCAGCAGCTTGGTGGTGGGCCACCGTACGCAGTATTTT.

This clone is judged medium-sized. This sequence joins TRBV29-1 and TRBJ1-2, with D uncertain. The V end was cut by 2 bases, the J end by 1 base, with 11 bases between. Per germline, CDR1 SQVTM and CDR2 ANQGSEA. CDR3 length: 14 amino acids. The CDR3 sequence is CSVESPSSNYGYTF. The CDR3 DNA is TGCAGCGTTGAATCCCCGAGCAGTAACTATGGCTACACCTTC.

V gene TRBV6-5 combines with J gene TRBJ2-3; D not certain. The V gene's germline CDR1 is MNHEY and CDR2 SVGAGI. This CDR3 has 14 residues. V lost 5 bases, J lost 3 bases, and 12 bases lay in between. The CDR3 here is CASSPTPSTDTQYF. CDR3 nucleotide sequence: TGTGCCAGCAGTCCCACCCCAAGTACAGATACGCAGTATTTT.

The chain employs TRBV7-2 and TRBJ1-2; D is unresolved. Germline lookup yields CDR1 SGHTA and CDR2 FQGNSA. CDR3 length equals 13 residues. V was trimmed by 0 bases and J by 7 bases, leaving 9 bases between them. CDR3 DNA: TGTGCCAGCAGCTTAGCACTGAAGGCTGGCTACACCTTC. Residues: CASSLALKAGYTF.

The chain recombines TRBV25-1 with TRBJ1-2, with 8 bases identical to TRBD1. Looked up from germline, CDR1 is MGHDK and CDR2 is SYGVNS. The CDR3 has 16 residues. V shed 1 base, J shed 4 bases, and the junction held 8 bases outside the gene matches. The CDR3 DNA sequence: TGTGCCAGCAGTGAATTGAGCCGGACAGGGCCCTATGGCTACACCTTC. It yields the protein CASSELSRTGPYGYTF.

This clone was detected once. The gene calls are TRBV7-9 and TRBJ2-7; the D is unclear. This CDR3 has 14 amino acids. CDR1 is SEHNR and CDR2 is FQNEAQ in the germline V gene (reference sequence). V lost 5 bases to trimming and J lost 0 bases, with 11 bases between them. The DNA of the CDR3 is TGTGCCAGCAGCCGCCGTGAGAGCTCCTACGAGCAGTACTTC. Its protein product is CASSRRESSYEQYF.

J is TRBJ1-1 and V is TRBV4-1, with TRBD1 as a possible D gene (5 bases). CDR1 is MGHRA and CDR2 is YSYEKL in the germline V gene. Trimming left V 6 bases short and J 4 bases short, with 21 bases between. This CDR3 comprises 16 residues. CDR3 coding DNA: TGCGCCAGCAGTCCCCACCGGGGCTCCAAGGGCACTGAAGCTTTCTTT. Encoded protein: CASSPHRGSKGTEAFF.

The rearrangement links TRBV28 to TRBJ2-2; D not resolved. The CDR3 has 14 amino acids. V lost 4 bases and J 9 bases, leaving 15 bases between the germline ends. The germline CDR1 and CDR2 sequences are MDHEN and SYDVKM. The CDR3 protein is CASSSPGRLWELFF. The CDR3 DNA is TGTGCCAGCAGTTCCCCAGGACGGCTGTGGGAGCTGTTTTTT.

The chain employs TRBV30 and TRBJ1-5; 7 bases align to TRBD1. This CDR3 comprises 18 residues. With 2 bases clipped from V and 1 base from J, the junction kept 14 bases outside the gene matches. Germline CDR1 GTSNPN, CDR2 SVGIG (reference sequence). The CDR3 DNA is TGTGCCTGGAGTAGGTGGGCAGGGGGAAGCGGGAGCAATCAGCCCCAGCATTTT. Translated: CAWSRWAGGSGSNQPQHF.

The J gene is TRBJ1-2, the V gene TRBV7-2; D gene ambiguous. The CDR3 extends over 13 amino acids. The V gene's germline CDR1 is SGHTA and CDR2 FQGNSA. With 4 bases removed from V and 1 base from J, the gap between germline ends came to 7 bases. CDR3 DNA: TGTGCCAGCAGCTCTACAAGTAACTATGGCTACACCTTC. The encoded protein is CASSSTSNYGYTF.